This T cell receptor (beta chain) appears in the sequencing data of a study of T-cell reconstitution after alpha-beta-depleted transplantation in children. Unique molecular identifiers were built into the TCRbeta library. MiXCR was run by TCRdb on the PCR reads, yielding one entry per CDR3 protein. The profile shows about 90,000 distinct CDR3 sequences, roughly 8.8% of them singletons. The CDR3 length is 14 residues. The V and J ends lost 4 bases and 5 bases, in that order; junction bases with no gene match: 4. Germline CDR1 and CDR2: SNHLY and FYNNEI. Many counts were recorded for this clonotype. The sequences come from PBMCs from the stem cell graft donor, collected from the stem cell graft. This clonotype was sampled from a human donor who donated a stem cell graft to a child with congenital amegakaryocytic thrombocytopenia. The V gene is TRBV2, the J gene TRBJ1-1; 10 bases line up with TRBD1. Here the CDR3 DNA reads TGTGCCAGCAGTGGGGGGACAGGGGAAACTGAAGCTTTCTTT. It codes for CASSGGTGETEAFF.